Shown below are 29 T cell receptor beta chains from a single sample sequenced in a study of lymphopenia after photon versus proton radiotherapy. The method was immunoSEQ multiplex PCR; TCRdb's version includes in-frame clones alone and lacks a portion of them. The sample shows more than 11,000 clones, over 65% of them seen only once. This material consisted of peripheral blood, taken from a patient treated with photon-based radiotherapy. The receptors were gathered from a man aged 50-60 years with gastric cancer.

The chain recombines TRBV5-5 with TRBJ1-5, with D possibly being TRBD1 (5 bases). Trimming stripped 0 bases from V and 2 bases from J, with 18 bases between. CDR1 and CDR2 from the germline V gene are SGHKS and YYEKEE (reference sequence). The CDR3 loop spans 18 amino acids. CDR3 amino acids: CASSLEVVGTRGNQPQHF. The CDR3 bases are TGTGCCAGCAGCTTGGAGGTAGTAGGGACCAGGGGCAATCAGCCCCAGCATTTT.

By sample fraction, this clone is large. The CDR3: CASRAGHLYEQYF. For the CDR3, the DNA is TGTGCCAGCAGGGCGGGACACCTCTACGAGCAGTACTTC. This chain joins TRBV27 and TRBJ2-7; either TRBD1 or TRBD2 may supply D (6 bases each). The CDR3 covers 13 residues. The germline gives CDR1 MNHEY, CDR2 SMNVEV (reference sequence). The germline V and J ends were trimmed by 6 bases and 3 bases, with 12 bases remaining between them.

The chain couples TRBV11-3 to TRBJ1-1; D is ambiguous. V shed 3 bases and J shed 0 bases, with 5 bases lying between them. The CDR3 consists of 13 residues. From germline, CDR1 is SGHNT and CDR2 YENEEA. The CDR3 DNA reads as TGTGCCAGCAGCTTTAACATGAACACTGAAGCTTTCTTT. This gives the protein CASSFNMNTEAFF.

The chain links TRBV30 to TRBJ1-5; TRBD1 aligns across 8 bases. The CDR3 loop spans 16 amino acids. V gave up 0 bases and J gave up 6 bases; unmatched junction bases: 10. In germline, CDR1 is GTSNPN, CDR2 SVGIG (reference sequence). Here the CDR3 reads CAWSVRRGQGAQPQHF. The DNA for the CDR3 is TGTGCCTGGAGTGTACGACGAGGGCAGGGGGCTCAGCCCCAGCATTTT.

The chain combines TRBV14 with TRBJ2-6, with D possibly matching TRBD1 (5 bases). This CDR3 contains 18 residues. Trimming took 5 bases from V and 0 from J, leaving 17 bases between them. CDR1 and CDR2 from the germline V gene are SGHDN and FVKESK. DNA for the CDR3: TGTGCCAGCAGCGCTGGACAAAGAGCTTACTCTGGGGCCAACGTCCTGACTTTC. This translates into CASSAGQRAYSGANVLTF.

This rearrangement joins TRBV19 to TRBJ1-4; 10 nucleotides line up with TRBD1. V trimming: 6 bases; J trimming: 10 bases; junction bases outside the gene matches: 17. This CDR3 has 17 amino acids. Germline V CDR1 and CDR2: LNHDA, SQIVND (reference sequence). The CDR3 region is CASSLGTGDPTDVKLFF. CDR3 nucleotides: TGTGCCAGTAGCTTAGGGACAGGGGACCCCACGGACGTAAAACTGTTTTTT.

This chain joins TRBV14 and TRBJ1-4, with D unresolved. Germline V gene sequence: CDR1 SGHDN, CDR2 FVKESK. Trimming cost V 0 bases and J 8 bases, with 13 bases left between them. The CDR3 is 15 amino acids. In nucleotides, the CDR3 is TGTGCCAGCAGCCAAGATTTACAGTTTGGGGAAAAACTGTTTTTT. It yields the protein CASSQDLQFGEKLFF.

This clone came up once. The rearrangement uses TRBV29-1 and TRBJ1-4; no clear D gene. CDR3 size: 11 residues. The V end lost 8 bases, the J end lost 8 bases, and 12 bases lay between the germline ends. Germline V lookup: CDR1 SQVTM, CDR2 ANQGSEA. The CDR3 sequence is CSLKAEEKLFF. CDR3 bases: TGCAGCTTGAAGGCGGAGGAAAAACTGTTTTTT.

The chain couples TRBV6-1 to TRBJ1-2, with 9 bases matching TRBD1. Germline CDR1 MNHNS, CDR2 SASEGT. CDR3 length: 15 amino acids. The trim removed 2 bases at V and 4 bases at J, leaving 5 bases unmatched. CDR3 sequence reads: CASSEFRDRVYGYTF. In DNA, the CDR3 is TGTGCCAGCAGTGAATTCAGGGACAGGGTCTATGGCTACACCTTC.

Within the sample, this clone is medium-sized. CDR3 in amino acids: CATSRDRNYGYTF. The CDR3 bases are TGTGCCACCAGCAGAGACAGGAACTATGGCTACACCTTC. The V gene is TRBV15, the J gene TRBJ1-2; D is unresolved. The CDR3 covers 13 residues. From germline, CDR1 is LNHNV and CDR2 YYDKDF (reference sequence). V lost 0 bases and J 2 bases, leaving 4 bases between the germline ends. Complete variable domain (other parts from reference TRBV15 and TRBJ1-2): DAMVIQNPRYQVTQFGKPVTLSCSQTLNHNVMYWYQQKSSQAPKLLFHYYDKDFNNEADTPDNFQSRRPNTSFCFLDIRSPGLGDTAMYLCATSRDRNYGYTFGSGTRLTVV.

V usage is TRBV19 and J usage is TRBJ1-5; unclear D gene. V lost 6 bases and J lost 0, with 9 bases in between. This CDR3 has 14 amino acids. Germline loops: CDR1 LNHDA, CDR2 SQIVND (reference sequence). The CDR3 DNA sequence: TGTGCCAGTAGATTACACCTTAGCAATCAGCCCCAGCATTTT. Translation gives CASRLHLSNQPQHF.

The chain uses TRBV15 and TRBJ2-3; D is perhaps TRBD2 (5 bases). Germline CDR1 reads LNHNV; CDR2 reads YYDKDF (reference sequence). The V end was cut by 8 bases, the J end by 2 bases, with 8 bases between. This CDR3 spans 12 amino acids. CDR3 coding DNA: TGTGCCACCGCGACTAACACAGATACGCAGTATTTT. This codes for CATATNTDTQYF.

This chain uses TRBV7-2 with TRBJ1-1; D is possibly TRBD1 (5 bases). The germline V gene has CDR1 SGHTA and CDR2 FQGNSA. Trimming left V 1 base short and J 2 bases short, with 14 bases between. There are 16 residues in the CDR3. DNA of the CDR3: TGTGCCAGCAGCTTAGGGAGGGGACGATTAAACACTGAAGCTTTCTTT. Encoded protein: CASSLGRGRLNTEAFF.

This chain joins TRBV6-5 and TRBJ1-3; D is perhaps TRBD1 (6 bases). CDR3 length: 14 residues. Per the germline V gene, CDR1 is MNHEY and CDR2 is SVGAGI. Trimming cost V 6 bases and J 2 bases, with 11 bases left between them. The CDR3 DNA reads as TGTGCCAGCAGGTCTGACAGGACTGGAAACACCATATATTTT. Amino acid sequence: CASRSDRTGNTIYF.

The genes are TRBV6-5 and TRBJ2-1; 11 positions agree with TRBD1. This CDR3 region has 16 residues. In germline, CDR1 is MNHEY, CDR2 SVGAGI. J was trimmed by 7 bases and V by 4 bases; bases with no gene match: 9. The CDR3 spells CASSSKPGQGGNEQFF. In DNA, the CDR3 is TGTGCCAGCAGTTCCAAACCGGGACAGGGGGGTAATGAGCAGTTCTTC.

This chain joins TRBV27 and TRBJ2-2, with a weak D call TRBD1 (6 bases). This CDR3 has 12 residues. Germline V gene lookup returns CDR1 MNHEY and CDR2 SMNVEV (reference sequence). Trimming pared 3 bases from V and 9 bases from J, leaving 8 bases between. The CDR3 loop is CASSFQGRELFF. The CDR3 nucleotides are TGTGCCAGCAGTTTTCAGGGGAGGGAGCTGTTTTTT.

The chain combines TRBV7-7 with TRBJ2-2; a weak D match, TRBD2 (5 bases). V was trimmed by 4 bases and J by 7 bases, leaving 13 bases between them. Germline lookup yields CDR1 SSHAT and CDR2 FNYEAQ (reference sequence). The CDR3 spans 14 residues. The CDR3 DNA sequence: TGTGCCAGCAGCTCAGGACTCAGCGGCGGGGAGCTGTTTTTT. Residues: CASSSGLSGGELFF.

The rearrangement links TRBV5-1 to TRBJ1-2, with D unresolved. V lost 1 base to trimming and J lost 4 bases, with 8 bases between them. CDR3 length equals 13 residues. From germline, CDR1 is SGHRS and CDR2 YFSETQ. DNA for the CDR3: TGCGCCAGCAGCTTGACAGAAAGCTATGGCTACACCTTC. Translated, it gives CASSLTESYGYTF.

This chain connects TRBV20-1 to TRBJ2-2; no reliable D call. The CDR3 loop spans 11 amino acids. From germline, CDR1 is DFQATT and CDR2 SNEGSKA (reference sequence). V was shortened by 5 bases and J by 4 bases, with 5 bases between the two germline ends. The CDR3 is CSAPTTGELFF. CDR3 coding DNA: TGCAGTGCTCCAACCACCGGGGAGCTGTTTTTT.

The chain recombines TRBV25-1 with TRBJ1-2; TRBD1 matches 10 bases. V was pared by 5 bases and J by 8 bases, with 17 bases of the junction left unmatched. Germline V gene lookup returns CDR1 MGHDK and CDR2 SYGVNS. The CDR3 has 17 amino acids. CDR3 bases: TGTGCCAGCAGTCTTAAAACTCTGACAGGGGGCAGTCAGGGCTACACCTTC. Residues: CASSLKTLTGGSQGYTF.

The chain couples TRBV4-1 to TRBJ1-1; 8 nucleotides line up with TRBD1. The length of the CDR3 is 14 residues. Per germline, CDR1 MGHRA and CDR2 YSYEKL. V lost 4 bases to trimming and J lost 6 bases; unmatched junction nucleotides: 7. The CDR3 protein is CASSRAGQGPEAFF. The CDR3 DNA is TGCGCCAGCAGCCGAGCCGGACAGGGCCCTGAAGCTTTCTTT.

CDR3: CASRGDYMNTEAFF. The CDR3 DNA reads as TGCGCCAGCAGGGGGGACTACATGAACACTGAAGCTTTCTTT. This chain connects TRBV10-2 to TRBJ1-1, with D maybe TRBD1 (5 bases). The ends were cut back, 6 bases at V and 0 bases at J, with 11 bases in the middle. Looked up from germline, CDR1 is WSHSY and CDR2 is SAAADI. This CDR3 is 14 amino acids long.

This clone was seen a few times. V is TRBV7-3 and J is TRBJ2-7; 11 nucleotides agree with TRBD2. Germline V gene sequence: CDR1 SGHTA, CDR2 FQGTGA. The CDR3 consists of 17 residues. With V trimmed by 2 bases and J by 0 bases, 6 bases remained unmatched. The CDR3 nucleotides are TGTGCCAGCAGCTTAGTGCCTAGCGGGGGGAGCTCCTACGAGCAGTACGTC. Protein: CASSLVPSGGSSYEQYV.

This clone was observed once. The genes are TRBV7-6 and TRBJ1-2; TRBD1 agrees at 7 bases. Germline CDR1 and CDR2: SGHVS and FNYEAQ. Germline trimming cut 2 bases from V and 4 bases from J; bases unmatched to any gene: 4. CDR3 size: 14 residues. CDR3 sequence reads: CASSLQQGSYGYTF. CDR3 in DNA: TGTGCCAGCAGCTTACAACAGGGGAGCTATGGCTACACCTTC.

V usage is TRBV15 and J usage is TRBJ2-7; maybe TRBD2 (5 bases). CDR1 is LNHNV and CDR2 is YYDKDF in the germline V gene (reference sequence). This CDR3 is built from 12 residues. The ends were cut back, 0 bases at V and 12 bases at J, with 12 bases in the middle. Here the CDR3 reads CATSRDDQSGYF. The CDR3 region has the DNA TGTGCCACCAGCAGAGATGATCAGAGCGGGTACTTC. Variable domain in full (rest from reference TRBV15 and TRBJ2-7): DAMVIQNPRYQVTQFGKPVTLSCSQTLNHNVMYWYQQKSSQAPKLLFHYYDKDFNNEADTPDNFQSRRPNTSFCFLDIRSPGLGDTAMYLCATSRDDQSGYFGPGTRLTVT.

V is TRBV19 and J is TRBJ1-1; D may be TRBD1 (6 bases). Germline assignment: CDR1 LNHDA and CDR2 SQIVND (reference sequence). The ends were cut back, 7 bases at V and 1 base at J, with 16 bases in the middle. This CDR3 region has 15 residues. The CDR3 protein is CASTGPGESNTEAFF. The CDR3 nucleotides read TGTGCCAGTACTGGGCCAGGGGAATCGAACACTGAAGCTTTCTTT. The whole variable domain, remainder taken from reference TRBV19 and TRBJ1-1, is DGGITQSPKYLFRKEGQNVTLSCEQNLNHDAMYWYRQDPGQGLRLIYYSQIVNDFQKGDIAEGYSVSREKKESFPLTVTSAQKNPTAFYLCASTGPGESNTEAFFGQGTRLTVV.

The chain has TRBV5-6 and TRBJ2-5, with 8 positions matching TRBD1. The CDR3 extends over 13 amino acids. Germline values: CDR1 SGHDT, CDR2 YYEEEE. Trimming removed 3 bases from V and 5 bases from J; junction bases left unmatched: 3. The CDR3 is CASSSTGGETQYF. DNA of the CDR3: TGTGCCAGCAGCTCCACAGGGGGGGAGACCCAGTACTTC.

This chain uses TRBV13 with TRBJ2-2, with 14 nucleotides matching TRBD2. V dropped 2 bases and J dropped 0; count of bases not matched to a gene: 11. Germline loops: CDR1 PRHDT, CDR2 FYEKMQ (reference sequence). The CDR3 has 21 residues. The DNA of the CDR3 is TGTGCCAGCAGCTTAACGGGTTGGACTAGCGGGGGGTCCGCGAACACCGGGGAGCTGTTTTTT. It codes for CASSLTGWTSGGSANTGELFF.

This sequence joins TRBV29-1 and TRBJ1-2; D gene uncertain. CDR3 size: 11 residues. Trimming took 6 bases from V and 6 from J, leaving 11 bases between them. Germline CDR1 reads SQVTM; CDR2 reads ANQGSEA. The CDR3 DNA reads as TGCAGCGTAACGGAAATGAATGGCTACACCTTC. This sequence encodes CSVTEMNGYTF.